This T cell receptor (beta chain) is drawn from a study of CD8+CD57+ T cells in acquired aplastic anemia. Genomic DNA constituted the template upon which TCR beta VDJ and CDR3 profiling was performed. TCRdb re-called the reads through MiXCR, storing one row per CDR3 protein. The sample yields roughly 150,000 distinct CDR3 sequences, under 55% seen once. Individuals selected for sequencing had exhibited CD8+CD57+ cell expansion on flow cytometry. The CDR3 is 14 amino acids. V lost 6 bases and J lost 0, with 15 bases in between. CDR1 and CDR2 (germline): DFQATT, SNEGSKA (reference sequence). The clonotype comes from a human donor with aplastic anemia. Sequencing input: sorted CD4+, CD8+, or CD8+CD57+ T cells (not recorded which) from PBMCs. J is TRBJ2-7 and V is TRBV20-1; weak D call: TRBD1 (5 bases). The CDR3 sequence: CSASKTVSSYEQYF. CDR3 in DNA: TGCAGTGCCTCTAAGACAGTAAGCTCCTACGAGCAGTACTTC.